This T cell receptor (beta chain) was sequenced during a study of blood T cell repertoires in COVID-19. Study overall: T cells, B-cell-depleted T cells, or PBMCs provided the cDNA or gDNA that served as material.

The repertoire was sequenced with immunoSEQ multiplex PCR; TCRdb's copy has only in-frame clones and lacks some. The data hold about 94,000 clones, with roughly 80% observed a single time. The V gene lost 4 bases and the J gene lost 0 bases, with 8 bases spanning the gap. The CDR3 contains 14 residues. The germline CDR1 and CDR2 sequences are SGHRS and YFSETQ. As regards this clone: The same CDR3 arises from other DNA sequences in this sample as well.

The sample taken for sequencing was peripheral blood. The clonotype was recovered from a man aged 60 to 69 with acute or convalescent COVID-19. This rearrangement joins TRBV5-1 to TRBJ2-1; no clear D. This CDR3 is CASSPYSSYNEQFF. CDR3 DNA sequence: TGCGCCAGCAGCCCTTATAGCTCCTACAATGAGCAGTTCTTC.